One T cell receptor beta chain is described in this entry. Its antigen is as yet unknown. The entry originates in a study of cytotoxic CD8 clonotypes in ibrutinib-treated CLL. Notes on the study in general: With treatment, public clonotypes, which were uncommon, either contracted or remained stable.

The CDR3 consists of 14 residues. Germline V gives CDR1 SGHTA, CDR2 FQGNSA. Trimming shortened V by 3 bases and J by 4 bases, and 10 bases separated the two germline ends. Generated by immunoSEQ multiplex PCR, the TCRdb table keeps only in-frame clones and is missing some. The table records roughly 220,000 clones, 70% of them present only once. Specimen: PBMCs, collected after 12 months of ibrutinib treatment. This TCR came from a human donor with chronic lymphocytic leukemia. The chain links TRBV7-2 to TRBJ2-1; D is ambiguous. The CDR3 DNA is TGTGCCAGCAGCTTGCTCGGCCATTACAATGAGCAGTTCTTC. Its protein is CASSLLGHYNEQFF. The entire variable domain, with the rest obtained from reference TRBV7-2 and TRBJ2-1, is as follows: GAGVSQSPSNKVTEKGKDVELRCDPISGHTALYWYRQSLGQGLEFLIYFQGNSAPDKSGLPSDRFSAERTGGSVSTLTIQRTQQEDSAVYLCASSLLGHYNEQFFGPGTRLTVL.